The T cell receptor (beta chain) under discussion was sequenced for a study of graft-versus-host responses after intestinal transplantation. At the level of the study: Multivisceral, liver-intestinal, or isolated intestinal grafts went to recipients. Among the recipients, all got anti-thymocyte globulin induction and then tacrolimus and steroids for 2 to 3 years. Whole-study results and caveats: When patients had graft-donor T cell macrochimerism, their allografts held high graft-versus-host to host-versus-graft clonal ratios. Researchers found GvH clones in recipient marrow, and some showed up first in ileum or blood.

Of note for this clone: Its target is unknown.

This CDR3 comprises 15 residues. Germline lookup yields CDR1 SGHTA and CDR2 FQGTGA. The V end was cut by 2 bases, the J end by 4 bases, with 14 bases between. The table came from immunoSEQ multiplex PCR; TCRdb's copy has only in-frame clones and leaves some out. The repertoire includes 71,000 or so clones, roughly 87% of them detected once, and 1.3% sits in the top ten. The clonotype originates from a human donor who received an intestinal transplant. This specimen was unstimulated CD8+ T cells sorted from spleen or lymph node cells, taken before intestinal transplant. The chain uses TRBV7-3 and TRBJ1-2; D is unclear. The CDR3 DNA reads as TGTGCCAGCAGCTTAGAGGGTCTTCGAAGCTATGGCTACACCTTC. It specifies CASSLEGLRSYGYTF.